The clone carrying this T cell receptor (beta chain) was recorded at least ten times. The CDR3 is made up of 14 amino acids. The germline V gene encodes CDR1 DFQATT and CDR2 SNEGSKA (reference sequence). The V gene end was trimmed by 6 bases and the J gene end by 4 bases; junction bases not matched to a gene: 6. This sample was taken from a study of T-cell reconstitution after alpha-beta-depleted transplantation in children. Unique molecular identifiers were used to barcode this TCRbeta library. TCRdb used MiXCR to reprocess the PCR reads, holding one entry per CDR3 protein. Seen here are approximately 91,000 distinct CDR3 sequences, 7% to 10% observed once, and the top ten hold more than 6.5%.

The TCR was taken from a human donor who donated a stem cell graft to a child with congenital amegakaryocytic thrombocytopenia. Sequenced material: PBMCs from the stem cell graft donor, taken from the stem cell graft. The chain combines TRBV20-1 with TRBJ2-3; 11 bases map to TRBD2. DNA of the CDR3: TGCAGTGCCATTAGCGGGGGGGCCGCAGATACGCAGTATTTT. Its protein product is CSAISGGAADTQYF.